The clone carrying this T cell receptor beta chain was picked up one time. This record belongs to a study of blood T cell repertoires in COVID-19. Study summary: Sites in the United States, Italy and Spain provided acute and convalescent COVID-19 samples. Nucleic acid was either cDNA or gDNA, and it came from T cells, B-cell-depleted T cells, or PBMCs.

Per the original methods: Researchers report that nucleated cell counts were estimated from reference gene primer amplification. Using immunoSEQ multiplex PCR, the repertoire was profiled, and TCRdb retains in-frame clones only, with some absent. D and trimming were read from the DNA, whereas the V and J calls and clone size are those reported in that table. The table includes 100,000 to 150,000 clones, 85% detected once. V was trimmed by 2 bases and J by 4 bases, leaving 11 bases between them. The CDR3 has 14 amino acids. CDR1 SGHVS and CDR2 FQNEAQ come from the germline V gene. The sequence came from a woman older than 75 with acute or convalescent COVID-19. The chain has TRBV7-8 and TRBJ1-1; TRBD1 might be the D (6 bases). Sequencing input: peripheral blood. CDR3 sequence: CASSLIGGGTEAFF. The CDR3 region has the DNA TGTGCCAGCAGCTTAATAGGGGGTGGCACTGAAGCTTTCTTT.